The clone carrying this TCR beta chain came up a few times. The CDR3 consists of 14 residues. Germline values: CDR1 SGHDT, CDR2 YYEEEE. V lost 4 bases and J lost 2, with 10 bases in between. The data belong to a study of cytomegalovirus exposure and HLA in healthy donors. Researchers ran the PCR with 60 Vbeta and 13 Jbeta primers. The data were produced by immunoSEQ multiplex PCR, yet TCRdb's version contains in-frame clones alone and is incomplete. Of roughly 190,000 clones listed, about 87% were seen once; the top ten hold more than 1.5%. This TCR was recovered from a woman aged 18-35 years in good health and CMV-seronegative. Material: PBMCs. The V call is TRBV5-6, the J call TRBJ1-3; D possibly corresponds to TRBD1 (6 bases). Here the CDR3 DNA reads TGTGCCAGCAGCCCTACAGGGACTGGAAACACCATATATTTT. Translating it yields CASSPTGTGNTIYF.